This T cell receptor (beta chain) was obtained from a study of shared clonotypes between healthy human individuals. Study findings and constraints: Clonotype sharing among donors was expected to depend on sequencing depth.

Trimming took 2 bases from V and 3 from J; bases not matched to a gene: 5. Germline values: CDR1 MNHNY, CDR2 SVGAGI (reference sequence). The CDR3 consists of 16 residues. The protocol was immunoSEQ multiplex PCR, while the TCRdb copy is restricted to in-frame clones and leaves out a portion. The sample lists approximately 590,000 clones, 95% to 96% occurring once. This clone was counted once. Antigen unknown. Terminally differentiated effector memory CD45RA+ cells were excluded from the naive CD8 cells, which were CD45RO-negative and positively selected for CCR7. All donors were Caucasian adults living in Nashville, Tennessee.

The chain links TRBV6-6 to TRBJ2-2, with 8 bases lining up with TRBD2. The TCR sequence derives from a woman in her 30s in good health. The sequenced material came from naive CD8+ T cells sorted from blood. The CDR3: CASSYVAGGDTGELFF. Here the CDR3 DNA reads TGTGCCAGCAGTTACGTGGCGGGAGGAGACACCGGGGAGCTGTTTTTT.